The 27 T cell receptor beta chains given below trace back to one sample, sequenced in a study of blood T cells in healthy people across ages. A second PCR of 7 to 11 cycles used a sample-barcoded 5' primer and a J-beta primer mix. TCRdb ran MiXCR on the 5' RACE reads and lists one entry per CDR3 protein. The sample includes over 600,000 distinct CDR3 sequences, 35% to 60% of them seen just once. The source material was blood. Receptors were obtained from an elderly man in good health.

The genes are TRBV20-1 and TRBJ2-1, with 9 bases aligning to TRBD2. With V trimmed by 6 bases and J by 5 bases, 8 bases remained unmatched. Germline CDR1 is DFQATT and CDR2 is SNEGSKA (reference sequence). This CDR3 region has 14 residues. The CDR3 reads CSALGTSRNNEQFF. Here the CDR3 DNA reads TGCAGTGCCCTAGGGACTAGCCGAAACAATGAGCAGTTCTTC.

The chain uses TRBV18 and TRBJ2-4, with D uncertain. Germline V lookup: CDR1 KGHSH, CDR2 LQKENI. V was pared by 6 bases and J by 5 bases, with 17 bases between. CDR3 length: 15 amino acids. As DNA, the CDR3 is TGTGCCAGCTCCCCGTCCCAGGCAGGTCAAAACATTCAGTACTTC. This sequence encodes CASSPSQAGQNIQYF.

Regarding this clonotype: A read error is possible here, since a much larger clone lies one base away. The rearrangement joins TRBV20-1 to TRBJ2-3; 7 bases fit TRBD2. There are 15 residues in the CDR3. J lost 2 bases, V lost 5 bases, and 10 bases had no gene match. The germline V gene encodes CDR1 DFQATT and CDR2 SNEGSKA (reference sequence). In nucleotides, the CDR3 is TGCAGTGCTCTCAGCGGGGAGGGGACCACAGATACGCAGTATTTT. Translating it yields CSALSGEGTTDTQYF.

This clonotype has just a few counts. The V call is TRBV27, the J call TRBJ1-2; 8 bases are a match to TRBD1. Germline lookup yields CDR1 MNHEY and CDR2 SMNVEV (reference sequence). This CDR3 has 13 amino acids. J gave up 8 bases and V 6 bases, and 8 bases lay outside the gene matches. For the CDR3, the DNA is TGTGCCAGCAGCCAAGGACAGGGAGGGGGCTACACCTTC. Its protein is CASSQGQGGGYTF.

The chain combines TRBV6-6 with TRBJ2-7; maybe TRBD1 (5 bases). The CDR3 spans 16 residues. The V end was cut by 5 bases, the J end by 7 bases, with 24 bases between. Germline loops: CDR1 MNHNY, CDR2 SVGAGI (reference sequence). CDR3 protein: CASSGRRGQSYNEQYF. The CDR3 region has the DNA TGTGCCAGCAGTGGCCGGCGAGGACAATCCTACAATGAGCAGTACTTC.

V and J are TRBV11-2 and TRBJ2-3; TRBD1 agrees at 10 bases. J was trimmed by 2 bases and V by 1 base; bases with no gene match: 3. The CDR3 runs to 16 residues. Germline CDR1 is SGHAT and CDR2 is FQNNGV. Written as DNA, the CDR3 is TGTGCCAGCAGCTTAGGGACAGGGGGGATCACAGATACGCAGTATTTT. It codes for CASSLGTGGITDTQYF. The full variable domain, completed using reference TRBV11-2 and TRBJ2-3, is EAGVAQSPRYKIIEKRQSVAFWCNPISGHATLYWYQQILGQGPKLLIQFQNNGVVDDSQLPKDRFSAERLKGVDSTLKIQPAKLEDSAVYLCASSLGTGGITDTQYFGPGTRLTVL.

The chain employs TRBV5-1 and TRBJ2-5, with D unclear. The V gene's germline CDR1 is SGHRS and CDR2 YFSETQ. The CDR3 has 14 residues. The V and J ends lost 2 bases and 1 base respectively, with 9 bases between them. CDR3 sequence reads: CASSFYEIQETQYF. The CDR3 coding sequence is TGCGCCAGCAGCTTTTATGAGATCCAAGAGACCCAGTACTTC.

The chain links TRBV9 to TRBJ2-7; D might be TRBD2 (5 bases). Trimming removed 0 bases from V and 7 bases from J, with 17 bases in between. This CDR3 region has 15 residues. Per the germline V gene, CDR1 is SGDLS and CDR2 is YYNGEE. The CDR3 loop reads CASSVGGPPGYEQYF. The CDR3 DNA is TGTGCCAGCAGCGTAGGAGGGCCGCCAGGTTATGAGCAGTACTTC. The whole variable domain, remainder taken from reference TRBV9 and TRBJ2-7, is DSGVTQTPKHLITATGQRVTLRCSPRSGDLSVYWYQQSLDQGLQFLIQYYNGEERAKGNILERFSAQQFPDLHSELNLSSLELGDSALYFCASSVGGPPGYEQYFGPGTRLTVT.

The J gene is TRBJ2-5, the V gene TRBV21-1. The J call may be incorrect, as the DNA end agrees better with TRBJ2-7. TRBV21-1 is given as a pseudogene. The CDR3 extends over 10 amino acids. Here the CDR3 DNA reads TGTGCCACCGAGGTACACGAGCAGTACTTC. It codes for CATEVHEQYF.

Remarks on this clonotype: The junction differs from germline at one of its ends, possibly a read error. The chain carries TRBV4-3 and TRBJ2-1, with D perhaps TRBD1 or TRBD2 (5 bases each). CDR1 is LGHNA, CDR2 YSLEER, per germline. The CDR3 sequence is 16 residues long. CDR3 residues: CVSSQDGAGSYNEQFF. CDR3 nucleotide sequence: TGCGTCAGCAGCCAAGATGGGGCGGGCTCCTACAATGAGCAGTTCTTC.

This chain joins TRBV27 and TRBJ1-2, with D hard to call. This CDR3 is 14 amino acids long. Per the germline V gene, CDR1 is MNHEY and CDR2 is SMNVEV (reference sequence). V lost 0 bases, J lost 0 bases, and 5 bases lay in between. For the CDR3, the DNA is TGTGCCAGCAGTTTATCGATAACTAACTATGGCTACACCTTC. Its protein is CASSLSITNYGYTF.

The chain joins TRBV11-1 to TRBJ1-1; TRBD1 is a possible D gene (5 bases). Germline V lookup: CDR1 SGHAT, CDR2 FQDESV (reference sequence). Trimming shortened V by 4 bases and J by 3 bases, and 12 bases separated the two germline ends. The CDR3 length is 14 residues. The CDR3 nucleotides are TGTGCCAGCAGCTCCCTACCGGGGGACACTGAAGCTTTCTTT. Encoded protein: CASSSLPGDTEAFF.

V is TRBV24-1 and J is TRBJ2-7; D is ambiguous. The V end lost 3 bases, the J end lost 5 bases, and 13 bases lay between the germline ends. Germline CDR1 KGHDR, CDR2 SFDVKD. The CDR3 sequence is 14 residues long. CDR3 amino acids: CATSDTRGYHEQYF. CDR3 in DNA: TGTGCCACCAGTGATACCCGTGGGTACCACGAGCAGTACTTC.

Only a few counts were recorded for this clonotype. The gene calls are TRBV19 and TRBJ2-1; TRBD1 is a possible D gene (5 bases). Germline CDR1 and CDR2: LNHDA and SQIVND (reference sequence). The CDR3 loop spans 12 amino acids. The ends were cut back, 8 bases at V and 7 bases at J, with 12 bases in the middle. The CDR3 region is CASRVGVNEQFF. Here the CDR3 DNA reads TGTGCCAGTCGAGTAGGGGTTAATGAGCAGTTCTTC.

The rearrangement uses TRBV6-5 and TRBJ1-6; no definite D call. Trimming left V 5 bases short and J 9 bases short, with 8 bases between. Per the germline V gene, CDR1 is MNHEY and CDR2 is SVGAGI. The CDR3 is 12 residues long. The CDR3 sequence is CASSVRGSPLHF. CDR3 coding DNA: TGTGCCAGCAGTGTACGCGGTTCACCCCTCCACTTT.

The chain couples TRBV25-1 to TRBJ1-1; D is unclear. From germline, CDR1 is MGHDK and CDR2 SYGVNS. V was clipped by 7 bases and J by 2 bases, with 14 bases between them. The CDR3 loop spans 14 amino acids. The CDR3 region has the DNA TGTGCCAGCACCCCCCTCCAGCTTAACACTGAAGCTTTCTTT. It specifies CASTPLQLNTEAFF.

Worth noting for this clonotype: Mismatch with germline at one junction end may stem from a read error. This rearrangement joins TRBV20-1 to TRBJ1-2; D is uncertain. Germline V gene sequence: CDR1 DFQATT, CDR2 SNEGSKA (reference sequence). The CDR3 runs to 13 residues. The DNA of the CDR3 is TGCAGTGTTAGAGTGGACGAAAGAAATGGCTACACCTTC. Residues: CSVRVDERNGYTF.

Only a few counts were recorded for this clonotype. The V gene is TRBV20-1, the J gene TRBJ2-5; D tentatively reads TRBD1 or TRBD2 (6 bases each). Trimming took 6 bases from V and 11 from J, leaving 22 bases between them. This CDR3 is 13 amino acids long. Per the germline V gene, CDR1 is DFQATT and CDR2 is SNEGSKA (reference sequence). The chain's CDR3 is CSAKSGRDTQQYF. CDR3 bases: TGCAGTGCGAAATCTGGGCGGGACACCCAGCAGTACTTC.

This clonotype was seen more than once but under ten times. The V call is TRBV20-1, the J call TRBJ2-5; D may be TRBD2 (5 bases). The CDR3 is 10 amino acids. Germline lookup yields CDR1 DFQATT and CDR2 SNEGSKA (reference sequence). The ends were cut back, 6 bases at V and 5 bases at J, with 7 bases in the middle. CDR3 sequence: CSAWRETQYF. The CDR3 nucleotides read TGCAGTGCCTGGAGGGAGACCCAGTACTTC.

The V gene is TRBV6-2 or TRBV6-3, the J gene TRBJ2-3, with 10 bases aligning to TRBD2. The CDR3 is 14 residues long. In germline, CDR1 is MNHEY, CDR2 SVGEGT. J gave up 6 bases and V 8 bases, and 8 bases lay outside the gene matches. For the CDR3, the DNA is TGTGCCAGCGGTGACGGGACTAGCGTGGATACGCAGTATTTT. Its translation is CASGDGTSVDTQYF.

J is TRBJ2-1 and V is TRBV7-9; no definite D call. V dropped 1 base and J dropped 12 bases, with 19 bases sitting between them. The CDR3 has 15 residues. Per the germline V gene, CDR1 is SEHNR and CDR2 is FQNEAQ (reference sequence). CDR3 sequence (DNA): TGTGCCAGCAGCTTAGGGCAGAATCTCAACAATAGGCAGTTCTTC. Amino acid sequence: CASSLGQNLNNRQFF.

The chain combines TRBV5-1 with TRBJ2-5, with 14 bases that match TRBD2. J gave up 11 bases and V 8 bases, and 11 bases lay outside the gene matches. This CDR3 is built from 14 residues. Germline-derived CDR1 and CDR2 are SGHRS and YFSETQ. The CDR3 sequence is CASKGTSGSNEQYF. CDR3 bases: TGCGCCAGTAAAGGGACTAGCGGGAGTAATGAGCAGTACTTC.

This clonotype occurred many times. V is TRBV28 and J is TRBJ2-2, with TRBD2 matching over 8 bases. Trimming took 6 bases from V and 6 from J; bases not matched to a gene: 9. Germline V CDR1 and CDR2: MDHEN, SYDVKM. This CDR3 region has 15 residues. This chain's CDR3 is CASSLGLGEAGELFF. In nucleotides, the CDR3 is TGTGCCAGCAGCCTGGGACTAGGAGAGGCCGGGGAGCTGTTTTTT.

A remark on this clonotype: Mismatch with germline at one junction end may stem from a read error. The chain couples TRBV7-2 to TRBJ2-1, with TRBD2 matching over 12 bases. The CDR3 loop spans 20 amino acids. Germline lookup yields CDR1 SGHTA and CDR2 FQGNSA. The CDR3 region has the DNA TGTGCCAGCAGCTTAGTTGTTTCTAGCGGGAGGGCCCTATCCTACAATGAGCAGTATTTC. Its translation is CASSLVVSSGRALSYNEQYF. The complete variable domain, with remaining parts taken from reference TRBV7-2 and TRBJ2-1, reads GAGVSQSPSNKVTEKGKDVELRCDPISGHTALYWYRQSLGQGLEFLIYFQGNSAPDKSGLPSDRFSAERTGGSVSTLTIQRTQQEDSAVYLCASSLVVSSGRALSYNEQYFGPGTRLTVL.

This clonotype occurred a few times. The genes are TRBV27 and TRBJ2-6, with TRBD1 matching 8 bases. The CDR3 covers 18 residues. CDR1 and CDR2 (germline): MNHEY, SMNVEV (reference sequence). Unmatched junction bases numbered 9, after V lost 5 bases and J lost 0 bases. DNA for the CDR3: TGTGCCAGCAGTCCGAAGACAGGGGTAAGCTCTGGGGCCAACGTCCTGACTTTC. Translating gives CASSPKTGVSSGANVLTF.

This clonotype was picked up many times. This chain joins TRBV10-3 and TRBJ1-6; D is perhaps TRBD1 (5 bases). The CDR3 has 14 amino acids. The V and J ends lost 7 bases and 8 bases respectively, with 15 bases between them. CDR1 is ENHRY and CDR2 is SYGVKD in the germline V gene. CDR3 sequence reads: CAITNGGPDSPLHF. CDR3 coding DNA: TGTGCCATCACGAATGGGGGTCCCGATTCACCCCTCCACTTT.

This clonotype was seen many times. The rearrangement joins TRBV7-9 to TRBJ2-7; 7 nucleotides line up with TRBD2. Germline CDR1 reads SEHNR; CDR2 reads FQNEAQ (reference sequence). Trimming cost V 1 base and J 5 bases; bases outside gene matches: 8. The CDR3 has 15 amino acids. The CDR3 region is CASSLGSGGVDEQYF. The CDR3 DNA reads TGTGCCAGCAGCTTAGGATCTGGGGGGGTCGACGAGCAGTACTTC.